This TCR beta chain came from a study of T-cell reconstitution after alpha-beta-depleted transplantation in children. The authors prepared the TCRbeta library with unique molecular identifiers. TCRdb reprocessed the PCR reads with MiXCR, giving one entry per CDR3 protein. The sample carries about 230,000 distinct CDR3 sequences, approximately 9.9% recorded once. Looked up from germline, CDR1 is SGHRS and CDR2 is YFSETQ. The CDR3 contains 15 residues. J was trimmed by 6 bases and V by 4 bases; bases with no gene match: 11. The TCR sequence derives from a human donor who donated a stem cell graft to a child with SCID. The V and J genes are TRBV5-1 and TRBJ1-1; 8 bases fit TRBD1. This sample comprised PBMCs from the stem cell graft donor, obtained from the stem cell graft. CDR3 region: CASSTDRGSLPEAFF. For the CDR3, the DNA is TGCGCCAGCAGCACTGACAGGGGAAGTCTCCCTGAAGCTTTCTTT.